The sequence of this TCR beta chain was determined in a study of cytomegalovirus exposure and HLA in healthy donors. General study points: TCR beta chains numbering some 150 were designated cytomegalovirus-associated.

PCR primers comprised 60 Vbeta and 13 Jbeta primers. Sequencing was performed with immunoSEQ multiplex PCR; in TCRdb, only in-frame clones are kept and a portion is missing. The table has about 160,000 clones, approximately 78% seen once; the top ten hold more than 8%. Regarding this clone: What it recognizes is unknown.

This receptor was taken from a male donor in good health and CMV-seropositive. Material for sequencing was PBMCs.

CDR3 sequence (DNA): TGTGCCAGCTCACTCCAGGGGGCGGATACGCAGTATTTT. Amino acid sequence: CASSLQGADTQYF. This chain uses TRBV18 with TRBJ2-3; 8 bases are shared with TRBD1. The CDR3 contains 13 residues. The V gene's germline CDR1 is KGHSH and CDR2 LQKENI. V lost 4 bases and J lost 6; bases outside the gene matches: 3.